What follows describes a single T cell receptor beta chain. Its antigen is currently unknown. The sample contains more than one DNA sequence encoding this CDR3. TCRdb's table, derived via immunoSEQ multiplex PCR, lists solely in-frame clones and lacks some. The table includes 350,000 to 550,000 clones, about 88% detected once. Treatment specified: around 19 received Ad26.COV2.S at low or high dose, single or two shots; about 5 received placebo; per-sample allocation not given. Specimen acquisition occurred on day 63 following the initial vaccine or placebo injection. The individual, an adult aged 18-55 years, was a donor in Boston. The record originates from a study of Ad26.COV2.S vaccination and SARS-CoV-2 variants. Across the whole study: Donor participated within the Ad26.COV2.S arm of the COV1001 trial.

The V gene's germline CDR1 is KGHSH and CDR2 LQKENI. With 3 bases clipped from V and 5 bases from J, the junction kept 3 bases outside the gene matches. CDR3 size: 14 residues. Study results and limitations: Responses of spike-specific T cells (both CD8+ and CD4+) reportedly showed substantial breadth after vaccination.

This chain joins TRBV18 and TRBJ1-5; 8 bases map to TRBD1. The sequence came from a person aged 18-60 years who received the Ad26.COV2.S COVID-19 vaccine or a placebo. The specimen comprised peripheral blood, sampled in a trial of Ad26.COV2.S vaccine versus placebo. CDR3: CASSPGTGDQPQHF. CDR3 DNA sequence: TGTGCCAGCTCACCCGGGACAGGAGATCAGCCCCAGCATTTT.